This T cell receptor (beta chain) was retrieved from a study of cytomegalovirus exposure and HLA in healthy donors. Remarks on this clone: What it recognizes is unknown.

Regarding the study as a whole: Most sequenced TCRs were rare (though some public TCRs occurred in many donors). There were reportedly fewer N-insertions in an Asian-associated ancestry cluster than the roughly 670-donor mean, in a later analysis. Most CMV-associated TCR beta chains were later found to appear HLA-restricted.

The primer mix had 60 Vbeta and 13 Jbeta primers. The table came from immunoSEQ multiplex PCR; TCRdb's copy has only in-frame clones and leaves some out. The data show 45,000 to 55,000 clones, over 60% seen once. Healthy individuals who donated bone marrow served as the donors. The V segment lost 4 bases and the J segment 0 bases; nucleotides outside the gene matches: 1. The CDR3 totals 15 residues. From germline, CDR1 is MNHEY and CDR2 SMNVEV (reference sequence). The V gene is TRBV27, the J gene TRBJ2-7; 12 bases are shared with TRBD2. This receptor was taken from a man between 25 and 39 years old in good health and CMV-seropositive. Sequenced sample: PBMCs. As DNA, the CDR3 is TGTGCCAGCAGTTCGACTAGCGGGGGCTCCTACGAGCAGTACTTC. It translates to CASSSTSGGSYEQYF.